A selection of T cell receptor beta chains follows, all from one sample in a study of T cells after yellow fever vaccination. TCRdb used MiXCR to reprocess the 5' RACE reads, holding one entry per CDR3 protein. Among 400,000 or so distinct CDR3 sequences listed, around a sixth were seen once. The sample consisted of PBMCs, taken before the yellow fever booster vaccination. These receptors were collected from a man aged 18 to 30 who received the YFV17D yellow fever vaccine. The CDR3 runs from the conserved cysteine through the conserved F or W. The order of the fields is V gene, D gene, clone size, J gene, CDR3 DNA, CDR3 protein. The D gene is left open where the match is weak. Only some rows state a clone size, as once, few, many or a class for expanded clones.

TRBV12-3/TRBV12-4,-,few,TRBJ1-3,TGTGCCAGCGGGAGTTTCAACAGGAACACCATATATTTT,CASGSFNRNTIYF
TRBV5-4,TRBD1,-,TRBJ1-1,TGTGCCAGCAGCTTTAGACAGGGACCGAACACTGAAGCTTTCTTT,CASSFRQGPNTEAFF
TRBV12-3/TRBV12-4,-,-,TRBJ1-2,TGTGCCAGCAGCTCCCGCGGAAGCTATGGCTACACCTTC,CASSSRGSYGYTF
TRBV7-2,-,-,TRBJ1-2,TGTGCCAGCAGCTTGCCGGGACGGCTCAATACCTATGGCTACACCTTC,CASSLPGRLNTYGYTF
TRBV7-9,-,few,TRBJ1-4,TGTGCCAGCAGCTTGGGGGTCGGTAATGAAAAACTGTTTTTT,CASSLGVGNEKLFF
TRBV29-1,-,-,TRBJ1-1,TGCAGCGTCGGAGAAGGGGGAGGTACTGAAGCTTTCTTT,CSVGEGGGTEAFF
TRBV12-3/TRBV12-4,-,once,TRBJ2-3,TGTGCCAGCAGTTTAGGGGACTTAGGCCCAGATACGCAGTATTTT,CASSLGDLGPDTQYF
TRBV6-5,-,few,TRBJ2-1,TGTGCCCTCGGCCGGGCAGGAAGTGGTGAGCAGTTCTTC,CALGRAGSGEQFF
TRBV7-9,-,few,TRBJ2-5,TGTGCCAGCAGCTCAGGACAGCGCCTCCAAGAGACCCAGTACTTC,CASSSGQRLQETQYF
TRBV6-6,TRBD2,-,TRBJ2-4,TGTGCCAGCAGCACGACTAGCGGGGGAAACATTCAGTACTTC,CASSTTSGGNIQYF
TRBV7-2,-,few,TRBJ2-5,TGTGCCAGCAGCCCGGTCCGAGGGGAGACCCAGTACTTC,CASSPVRGETQYF
TRBV5-8,TRBD1,-,TRBJ2-3,TGTGCCAGCAGCCCGAGGACAGGGGGCAGATATTTTGCGCAGTATTTT,CASSPRTGGRYFAQYF
TRBV4-3,-,-,TRBJ1-2,TGCGCCAGCAGCCAAGATAATCGGCCCTATGGCTACACCTTC,CASSQDNRPYGYTF
TRBV7-2,-,few,TRBJ1-2,TGTGCCAGCAGCTTAGGGAGGGGGTCGCTGTATGGCTACACCTTC,CASSLGRGSLYGYTF
TRBV6-1,-,few,TRBJ1-3,TGTGCCAGCAGAACCGACAGTACTTCCTCTGGAAACACCATATATTTT,CASRTDSTSSGNTIYF
TRBV12-3/TRBV12-4,TRBD1,few,TRBJ1-1,TGTGCCAGCAGGGCCGGGACAGGGATCACTGAAGCTTTCTTT,CASRAGTGITEAFF
TRBV6-5,-,few,TRBJ2-5,TGTGCCAGCAGTTACTCGAGCCTCAGGTACCAAGAGACCCAGTACTTC,CASSYSSLRYQETQYF
TRBV4-3,TRBD1,few,TRBJ2-1,TGCGCCAGCAGCCGCCATTTGGGTCGGACAGGGCTACTCGATGAGCAGTTCTTC,CASSRHLGRTGLLDEQFF
TRBV29-1,-,few,TRBJ1-2,TGCAGCGTTCTCCTCAACTATGGCTACACCTTC,CSVLLNYGYTF
TRBV5-1,-,few,TRBJ1-2,TGCGCCAGCAGCCTTAAGCCCGTGGGTGGCTACACCTTC,CASSLKPVGGYTF
TRBV7-2,-,-,TRBJ2-3,TGTGCCAGCAGCCACCCCCTAAGAGATACGCAGTATTTT,CASSHPLRDTQYF
TRBV7-2,TRBD2,-,TRBJ2-3,TGTGCCAGCAGCTCCGGACTAGAGTCAGATACGCAGTATTTT,CASSSGLESDTQYF
TRBV12-3/TRBV12-4,-,-,TRBJ1-2,TGTGCCAGCAGTTCGGACAGAATCTTCTATGGCTACACCTTC,CASSSDRIFYGYTF
TRBV6-1,-,-,TRBJ1-6,TGTGCCGTCCTTAAGACCGATATCTATAATTCACCCCTCCACTTT,CAVLKTDIYNSPLHF
TRBV5-1,TRBD2,few,TRBJ2-1,TGCGCCAGCAGCTCCCGACCCCCCCCAGCGGGGGGATTTCGGCATGAGCAGTTCTTC,CASSSRPPPAGGFRHEQFF
TRBV27,-,once,TRBJ1-1,TGTGCCAGCAGTTTAAGGCCAGGGATAATAACTGAAGCTTTCTTT,CASSLRPGIITEAFF
TRBV6-2/TRBV6-3,TRBD2,-,TRBJ2-1,TGTGCCAGCAGACTAGCGATATACAATGAGCAGTTCTTC,CASRLAIYNEQFF
TRBV4-1,-,many,TRBJ2-2,TGCGCCAGCAGCCAGGCCTACACCGGGGAGCTGTTTTTT,CASSQAYTGELFF
TRBV20-1,-,-,TRBJ2-1,TGCAGTGCTAGTTTGGGCGAGCAGTTCTTC,CSASLGEQFF